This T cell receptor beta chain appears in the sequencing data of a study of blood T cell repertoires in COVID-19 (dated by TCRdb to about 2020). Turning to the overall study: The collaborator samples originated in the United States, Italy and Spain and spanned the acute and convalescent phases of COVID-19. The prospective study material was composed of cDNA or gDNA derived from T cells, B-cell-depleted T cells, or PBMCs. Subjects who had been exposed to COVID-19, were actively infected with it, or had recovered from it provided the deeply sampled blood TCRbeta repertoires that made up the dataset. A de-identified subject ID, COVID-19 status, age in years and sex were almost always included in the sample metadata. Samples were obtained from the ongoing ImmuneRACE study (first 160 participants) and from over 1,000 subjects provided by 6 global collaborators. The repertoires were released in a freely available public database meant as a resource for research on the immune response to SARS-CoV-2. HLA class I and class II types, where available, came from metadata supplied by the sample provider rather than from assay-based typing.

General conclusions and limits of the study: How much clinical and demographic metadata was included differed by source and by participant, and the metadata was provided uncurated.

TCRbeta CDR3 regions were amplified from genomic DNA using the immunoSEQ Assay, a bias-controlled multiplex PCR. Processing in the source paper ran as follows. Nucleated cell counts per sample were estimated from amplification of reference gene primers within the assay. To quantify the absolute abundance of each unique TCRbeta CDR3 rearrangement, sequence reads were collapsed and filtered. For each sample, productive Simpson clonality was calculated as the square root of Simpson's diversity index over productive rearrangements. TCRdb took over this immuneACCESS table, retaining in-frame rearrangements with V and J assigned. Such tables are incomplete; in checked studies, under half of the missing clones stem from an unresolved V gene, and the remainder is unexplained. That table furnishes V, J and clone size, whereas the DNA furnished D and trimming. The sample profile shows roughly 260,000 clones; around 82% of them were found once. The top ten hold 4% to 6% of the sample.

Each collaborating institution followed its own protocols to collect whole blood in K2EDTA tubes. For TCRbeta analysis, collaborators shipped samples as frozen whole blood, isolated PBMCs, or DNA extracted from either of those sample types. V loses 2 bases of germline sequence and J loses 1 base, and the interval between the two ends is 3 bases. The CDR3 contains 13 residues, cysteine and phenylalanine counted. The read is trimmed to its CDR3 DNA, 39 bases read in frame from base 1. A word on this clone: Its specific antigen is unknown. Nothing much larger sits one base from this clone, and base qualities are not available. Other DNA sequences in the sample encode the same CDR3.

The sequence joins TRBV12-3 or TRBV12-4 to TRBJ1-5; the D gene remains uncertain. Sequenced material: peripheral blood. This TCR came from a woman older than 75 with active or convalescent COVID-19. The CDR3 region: CASSLLSNQPQHF. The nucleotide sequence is TGTGCCAGCAGTTTATTAAGCAATCAGCCCCAGCATTTT.